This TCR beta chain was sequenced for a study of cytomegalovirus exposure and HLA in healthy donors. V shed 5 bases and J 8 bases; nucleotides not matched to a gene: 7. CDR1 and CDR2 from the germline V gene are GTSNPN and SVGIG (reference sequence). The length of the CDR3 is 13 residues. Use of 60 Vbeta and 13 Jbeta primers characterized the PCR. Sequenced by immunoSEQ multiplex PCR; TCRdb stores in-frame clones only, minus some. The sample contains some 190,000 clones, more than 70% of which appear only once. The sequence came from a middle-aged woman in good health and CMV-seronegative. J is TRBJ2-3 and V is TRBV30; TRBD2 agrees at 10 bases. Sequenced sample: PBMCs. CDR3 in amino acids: CAWGPSGRGTQYF. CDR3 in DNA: TGTGCCTGGGGGCCTAGCGGGAGAGGTACGCAGTATTTT.